These 6 T cell receptor beta chains came from one sample sequenced in a study of blood T cell repertoires in COVID-19. Sequenced by immunoSEQ multiplex PCR; TCRdb stores in-frame clones only, minus some. The sample records around 250,000 clones, about four fifths being singletons. Sequencing was performed on peripheral blood. The receptors originated from a man older than 75 with acute or convalescent COVID-19.

This chain joins TRBV3-1 (or the pseudogene TRBV3-2) and TRBJ1-6; D gene uncertain. V was shortened by 0 bases and J by 7 bases, with 13 bases between the two germline ends. Germline CDR1 and CDR2: LGHDT and YNNKEL (reference sequence). This CDR3 region has 16 residues. The CDR3 here is CASSQDQAVINSPLHF. Here the CDR3 DNA reads TGTGCCAGCAGCCAAGACCAGGCAGTTATCAATTCACCCCTCCACTTT.

The rearrangement links TRBV30 to TRBJ2-7, with 12 bases identical to TRBD1. Germline V gives CDR1 GTSNPN, CDR2 SVGIG (reference sequence). The V gene end was trimmed by 1 base and the J gene end by 12 bases; junction bases not matched to a gene: 7. The CDR3 is 13 residues long. Here the CDR3 DNA reads TGTGCCTGGAGTGGGGACGGGACAGGGGGCATGTACTTC. It is translated as CAWSGDGTGGMYF. Together with reference TRBV30 and TRBJ2-7, the CDR3 gives the full variable domain: SQTIHQWPATLVQPVGSPLSLECTVEGTSNPNLYWYRQAAGRGLQLLFYSVGIGQISSEVPQNLSASRPQDRQFILSSKKLLLSDSGFYLCAWSGDGTGGMYFGPGTRLTVT.

About this clone itself: The germline gene is not matched at one end of the junction; a read error may be the cause. The CDR3: CASTVDVQGSGANVLTF. CDR3 coding DNA: TGTGCCAGCACCGTAGACGTCCAGGGCTCTGGGGCCAACGTCCTGACTTTC. The chain couples TRBV9 to TRBJ2-6; tentatively, D is TRBD1 (5 bases). Germline values: CDR1 SGDLS, CDR2 YYNGEE. The CDR3 loop spans 17 amino acids.

The V call is TRBV28, the J call TRBJ2-7, with 10 positions matching TRBD2. The length of the CDR3 is 14 residues. Germline loops: CDR1 MDHEN, CDR2 SYDVKM. J lost 6 bases, V lost 7 bases, and 9 bases had no gene match. CDR3 DNA: TGTGCCAGCACCCTAGGGCTAGCGGGAGTCGAGCAGTACTTC. Encoded protein: CASTLGLAGVEQYF.

This chain connects TRBV19 to TRBJ2-1; 9 bases agree with TRBD1. CDR3 length: 15 amino acids. V lost 3 bases, J lost 3 bases, and 3 bases stayed unmatched. Looked up from germline, CDR1 is LNHDA and CDR2 is SQIVND (reference sequence). The CDR3 region has the DNA TGTGCCAGTAGTATCGGGGACAGGGTCTACAATGAGCAGTTCTTC. Protein product: CASSIGDRVYNEQFF.

Only one count was recorded for this clone. This chain uses TRBV4-2 with TRBJ2-5, with D hard to call. Germline CDR1 reads LGHNA; CDR2 reads YNFKEQ. This CDR3 has 13 amino acids. V lost 4 bases and J 7 bases, leaving 13 bases between the germline ends. The CDR3 sequence is CASSLASDSTQYF. CDR3 DNA: TGTGCCAGCAGCCTCGCTAGTGATTCGACCCAGTACTTC.